This TCR beta chain was recorded in a study of spatial heterogeneity in lung cancer. This CDR3 has 19 residues. The V end was cut by 2 bases, the J end by 0 bases, with 23 bases between. This clonotype showed up many times. The sample's time point: sample taken at primary tumor resection. Each CDR3 protein is one row after TCRdb ran MiXCR on the 5' RACE reads. This table has approximately 40,000 distinct CDR3 sequences, under 7.5% appearing once. The receptor comes from a female donor with early-stage non-small cell lung cancer. This chain uses TRBV23-1 with TRBJ2-7, with TRBD1 as a possible D gene (6 bases). TRBV23-1 falls under the ORF class, with uncertain function. The starting material was PBMCs, obtained at surgery. CDR3 in amino acids: CASSQLPGQNRESSYEQYF. DNA of the CDR3: TGCGCCAGCAGTCAACTCCCGGGGCAGAACAGGGAGAGCTCCTACGAGCAGTACTTC.